One sample yielded the 27 T cell receptor beta chains listed below, sequenced in a study of T-cell reconstitution after alpha-beta-depleted transplantation in children. Construction of the TCRbeta library involved unique molecular identifiers. TCRdb fed the PCR reads into MiXCR, producing one record per CDR3 protein. In the table there are around 240,000 distinct CDR3 sequences, approximately 9.9% of which are singletons. Specimen: PBMCs from the stem cell graft donor, collected from the stem cell graft. These receptors originate from a human donor who donated a stem cell graft to a child with SCID.

This clonotype was observed many times. The chain recombines TRBV4-3 with TRBJ1-1, with 8 nucleotides matching TRBD1. The ends lost 1 base at V and 6 bases at J; junction bases unmatched: 7. CDR1 is LGHNA and CDR2 is YSLEER in the germline V gene. CDR3 length: 15 amino acids. The DNA of the CDR3 is TGCGCCAGCAGCCAAGGCAGGGGGCGAAGCCCTGAAGCTTTCTTT. This translates into CASSQGRGRSPEAFF.

This clonotype was detected many times. The J gene is TRBJ1-1, the V gene TRBV29-1; D is unresolved. V lost 2 bases and J lost 0, with 28 bases in between. Germline V gene sequence: CDR1 SQVTM, CDR2 ANQGSEA. The CDR3 consists of 20 residues. The CDR3 DNA reads TGCAGCGTTGAATGGCCCCCCCGCGACACCACGGAACCCATGAACACTGAAGCTTTCTTT. Amino acid sequence: CSVEWPPRDTTEPMNTEAFF.

This clonotype came up many times. V is TRBV20-1 and J is TRBJ2-7, with 9 bases lining up with TRBD2. Germline trimming cut 0 bases from V and 3 bases from J; bases unmatched to any gene: 6. Germline V CDR1 and CDR2: DFQATT, SNEGSKA (reference sequence). CDR3 length: 15 amino acids. CDR3 DNA: TGCAGTGCTAGAGATGGTCGCGGGGGGGACTACGAGCAGTACTTC. It yields the protein CSARDGRGGDYEQYF.

This clonotype was counted ten times or more. The V gene is TRBV5-1, the J gene TRBJ2-7, with a tentative D call TRBD2 (6 bases). Germline assignment: CDR1 SGHRS and CDR2 YFSETQ. V was shortened by 4 bases and J by 2 bases, with 13 bases between the two germline ends. CDR3 length equals 14 residues. The DNA of the CDR3 is TGCGCCAGCAGCCCGGAGGGGCCTACCTACGAGCAGTACTTC. This sequence encodes CASSPEGPTYEQYF.

This clonotype was recorded many times. The chain has TRBV7-2 and TRBJ2-2, with TRBD2 as a possible D gene (6 bases). This CDR3 comprises 17 residues. V was cut by 0 bases and J by 7 bases, with 18 bases left in between. Per the germline V gene, CDR1 is SGHTA and CDR2 is FQGNSA. CDR3 region: CASSLASYRRGNGELFF. Written as DNA, the CDR3 is TGTGCCAGCAGCTTAGCCTCATACAGGCGCGGGAACGGGGAGCTGTTTTTT.

The J gene is TRBJ1-5, the V gene TRBV6-2 or TRBV6-3, with D maybe TRBD1 (6 bases). The CDR3 extends over 13 amino acids. From germline, CDR1 is MNHEY and CDR2 SVGEGT. V lost 6 bases, J lost 6 bases, and 12 bases lay in between. The DNA for the CDR3 is TGTGCCAGCAGGAACAGGGAGGGTCAGCCCCAGCATTTT. Protein: CASRNREGQPQHF.

As regards this clonotype: This may be a read error: a much more frequent sequence differs by one nucleotide. The CDR3 does not end in the conserved phenylalanine or tryptophan, so this is likely a read error. The chain links TRBV12-3 or TRBV12-4 to TRBJ2-1; D gene ambiguous. The ends were cut back, 1 base at V and 4 bases at J, with 11 bases in the middle. This CDR3 contains 15 residues. This CDR3 reads CASSLDSPRYNEQFL. The CDR3 DNA follows: TGTGCCAGCAGTTTAGACAGCCCCCGGTACAATGAGCAGTTCTTA.

This clonotype was recorded at least ten times. V and J are TRBV3-1 and TRBJ1-1, with 9 bases that match TRBD1. CDR3 size: 15 residues. CDR1 is LGHDT and CDR2 is YNNKEL in the germline V gene (reference sequence). V shed 1 base and J 8 bases; nucleotides not matched to a gene: 8. CDR3 region: CASSQGGTGKREAFF. The DNA for the CDR3 is TGTGCCAGCAGCCAAGGGGGGACAGGGAAAAGGGAAGCTTTCTTT.

As for this clonotype: Germline and junction disagree at one end, which may indicate a read error. The V gene is TRBV12-3 or TRBV12-4, the J gene TRBJ2-6, with TRBD2 as a possible D gene (5 bases). This CDR3 spans 21 amino acids. The CDR3 loop is CASSFWVPLASLSSWANVLTF. The CDR3, as DNA: TGTGCCAGCAGTTTCTGGGTCCCTCTAGCTAGCCTCTCCTCTTGGGCCAACGTCCTGACTTTC.

This chain connects TRBV7-9 to TRBJ2-2; unclear D gene. Trimming shortened V by 5 bases and J by 4 bases, and 20 bases separated the two germline ends. The germline V gene encodes CDR1 SEHNR and CDR2 FQNEAQ (reference sequence). CDR3 length equals 17 residues. This CDR3 reads CASSAEGAWASTGELFF. The CDR3 DNA is TGTGCCAGCAGCGCAGAAGGCGCCTGGGCCTCCACCGGGGAGCTGTTTTTT.

This clonotype was recorded many times. The V and J genes are TRBV11-2 and TRBJ2-2, with 14 positions matching TRBD2. Germline values: CDR1 SGHAT, CDR2 FQNNGV. J gave up 0 bases and V 3 bases, and 3 bases lay outside the gene matches. The CDR3 consists of 18 residues. The CDR3 nucleotides are TGTGCCAGCAGCTTTCGGACTAGCGGGGGGCCGAACACCGGGGAGCTGTTTTTT. Translating gives CASSFRTSGGPNTGELFF.

This clonotype was seen ten or more times. CDR3 protein: CSARDLERYEQYF. In DNA, the CDR3 is TGCAGTGCTAGAGATCTCGAGAGATACGAGCAGTACTTC. This rearrangement joins TRBV20-1 to TRBJ2-7; D is unclear. Germline V lookup: CDR1 DFQATT, CDR2 SNEGSKA (reference sequence). The CDR3 totals 13 residues. V was shortened by 0 bases and J by 4 bases, with 10 bases between the two germline ends.

This clonotype showed up many times. This sequence joins TRBV15 and TRBJ1-2, with D hard to call. CDR3 size: 15 residues. Germline V gene lookup returns CDR1 LNHNV and CDR2 YYDKDF (reference sequence). The germline V and J ends were trimmed by 4 bases and 0 bases, with 12 bases remaining between them. This chain's CDR3 is CATSKNMGPNYGYTF. The CDR3 DNA reads as TGTGCCACCAGCAAGAATATGGGCCCTAACTATGGCTACACCTTC.

This clonotype was counted many times. The rearrangement uses TRBV20-1 and TRBJ1-1; 8 bases fit TRBD1. V trimming: 1 base; J trimming: 2 bases; junction bases outside the gene matches: 3. Germline CDR1 is DFQATT and CDR2 is SNEGSKA (reference sequence). This CDR3 is 14 amino acids long. The CDR3 is CSARGTGKNTEAFF. CDR3 DNA: TGCAGTGCTAGAGGGACAGGGAAAAACACTGAAGCTTTCTTT.

This clonotype was recorded many times. The rearrangement joins TRBV5-5 to TRBJ1-5, with a weak D call TRBD1 (6 bases). From germline, CDR1 is SGHKS and CDR2 YYEKEE (reference sequence). The length of the CDR3 is 15 residues. Trimming shortened V by 0 bases and J by 5 bases, and 12 bases separated the two germline ends. The CDR3 region is CASSLGYRVDQPQHF. CDR3 in DNA: TGTGCCAGCAGCTTGGGCTACAGGGTCGATCAGCCCCAGCATTTT.

As to this clonotype: A much larger clone sits a single nucleotide away, making a read error possible. The chain is built from TRBV7-2 and TRBJ1-5, with no clear D. Germline CDR1 and CDR2: SGHTA and FQGNSA. The CDR3 covers 14 residues. CDR3 amino acids: CASSPHGSNHPQHF. The CDR3 bases are TGTGCCAGCAGCCCACACGGAAGCAATCACCCCCAGCATTTT.

Ten or more counts support this clonotype. This sequence joins TRBV7-2 and TRBJ1-1, with no clear D. Per germline, CDR1 SGHTA and CDR2 FQGNSA. Trimming removed 0 bases at V and 3 bases at J, with 8 bases between. The CDR3 has 14 amino acids. As DNA, the CDR3 is TGTGCCAGCAGCTTAGCCCAAGCCTACACTGAAGCTTTCTTT. Translating it yields CASSLAQAYTEAFF. Full variable domain (remainder filled in from reference TRBV7-2 and TRBJ1-1): GAGVSQSPSNKVTEKGKDVELRCDPISGHTALYWYRQSLGQGLEFLIYFQGNSAPDKSGLPSDRFSAERTGGSVSTLTIQRTQQEDSAVYLCASSLAQAYTEAFFGQGTRLTVV.

This clonotype occurred many times. This rearrangement joins TRBV20-1 to TRBJ2-7; 7 positions match TRBD1. Germline V lookup: CDR1 DFQATT, CDR2 SNEGSKA (reference sequence). The CDR3 is 12 amino acids. Losses at the gene ends were 2 bases for V and 3 bases for J; bases not matched to a gene: 1. This CDR3 reads CSARQGDYEQYF. In nucleotides, the CDR3 is TGCAGTGCTAGACAGGGGGACTACGAGCAGTACTTC.

This clonotype has more than one count but fewer than ten. This sequence joins TRBV29-1 and TRBJ1-2, with TRBD1 matching over 9 bases. The ends lost 4 bases at V and 1 base at J; junction bases unmatched: 1. The CDR3 length is 13 residues. CDR1 is SQVTM and CDR2 is ANQGSEA in the germline V gene. CDR3 DNA: TGCAGCGTTGTGGGACAGGGTAACTATGGCTACACCTTC. Encoded protein: CSVVGQGNYGYTF. Looking up the rest from reference TRBV29-1 and TRBJ1-2 gives the full variable domain: SAVISQKPSRDICQRGTSLTIQCQVDSQVTMMFWYRQQPGQSLTLIATANQGSEATYESGFVIDKFPISRPNLTFSTLTVSNMSPEDSSIYLCSVVGQGNYGYTFGSGTRLTVV.

This clonotype was seen many times. This chain connects TRBV6-2 or TRBV6-3 to TRBJ2-7; 9 bases match TRBD1. Germline values: CDR1 MNHEY, CDR2 SVGEGT. The CDR3 has 13 amino acids. V dropped 7 bases and J dropped 4; count of bases not matched to a gene: 5. The CDR3 DNA reads TGTGCCAGCAAACAGGGGGCGCAATACGAGCAGTACTTC. Amino acid sequence: CASKQGAQYEQYF.

This clonotype has at least ten counts. The genes are TRBV5-6 and TRBJ1-2, with 9 bases identical to TRBD1. This CDR3 has 16 residues. Germline V gene sequence: CDR1 SGHDT, CDR2 YYEEEE. The J segment lost 4 bases and the V segment lost 1 base, leaving 8 bases of the junction unmatched. CDR3 region: CASSLTDRGVSYGYTF. Here the CDR3 DNA reads TGTGCCAGCAGCTTGACCGACAGGGGGGTCTCCTATGGCTACACCTTC. Using reference TRBV5-6 and TRBJ1-2 for the parts outside the CDR3, the full variable domain is DAGVTQSPTHLIKTRGQQVTLRCSPKSGHDTVSWYQQALGQGPQFIFQYYEEEERQRGNFPDRFSGHQFPNYSSELNVNALLLGDSALYLCASSLTDRGVSYGYTFGSGTRLTVV.

Ten or more counts support this clonotype. This chain uses TRBV28 with TRBJ2-5, with D maybe TRBD2 (6 bases). Trimming removed 6 bases from V and 10 bases from J, with 15 bases in between. Germline V CDR1 and CDR2: MDHEN, SYDVKM. CDR3 length: 12 residues. CDR3 DNA: TGTGCCAGCAGCCCCCTTGCGGGGAGCCAGTACTTC. It yields the protein CASSPLAGSQYF.

The chain employs TRBV7-2 and TRBJ1-2; maybe TRBD1 (6 bases). The CDR3 has 17 amino acids. The germline gives CDR1 SGHTA, CDR2 FQGNSA. V gave up 1 base and J gave up 0 bases, with 15 bases separating them. The DNA of the CDR3 is TGTGCCAGCAGCTTAGTGTACAGGGACCTTCCTAACTATGGCTACACCTTC. Its protein is CASSLVYRDLPNYGYTF. The full variable domain, completed using reference TRBV7-2 and TRBJ1-2, is GAGVSQSPSNKVTEKGKDVELRCDPISGHTALYWYRQSLGQGLEFLIYFQGNSAPDKSGLPSDRFSAERTGGSVSTLTIQRTQQEDSAVYLCASSLVYRDLPNYGYTFGSGTRLTVV.

This clonotype was counted many times. This chain links TRBV7-2 with TRBJ2-7, with 9 bases that match TRBD2. Germline CDR1 is SGHTA and CDR2 is FQGNSA. The J segment lost 3 bases and the V segment lost 1 base, leaving 7 bases of the junction unmatched. The CDR3 length is 16 residues. CDR3 loop: CASSLDSSGVFYEQYF. The CDR3 nucleotides read TGTGCCAGCAGCTTAGATTCTAGCGGGGTGTTCTACGAGCAGTACTTC.

This clonotype was detected ten times or more. The J gene is TRBJ2-1, the V gene TRBV5-1; either TRBD1 or TRBD2 may supply D (6 bases each). Trimming shortened V by 0 bases and J by 8 bases, and 15 bases separated the two germline ends. CDR1 SGHRS and CDR2 YFSETQ come from the germline V gene. The CDR3 extends over 15 amino acids. Here the CDR3 DNA reads TGCGCCAGCAGCTTGGAGGGGGGCTTATGGGATGAGCAGTTCTTC. As protein: CASSLEGGLWDEQFF.

This clonotype was recorded many times. The chain links TRBV10-3 to TRBJ2-7; a possible D gene is TRBD1 (5 bases). Looked up from germline, CDR1 is ENHRY and CDR2 is SYGVKD. The germline V and J ends were trimmed by 4 bases and 1 base, with 8 bases remaining between them. The CDR3 has 13 residues. CDR3 loop: CAISGRDSYEQYF. The CDR3 DNA sequence: TGTGCCATCAGTGGCAGGGATTCCTACGAGCAGTACTTC.

At least ten counts were recorded for this clonotype. J is TRBJ1-3 and V is TRBV11-2; D possibly corresponds to TRBD1 (5 bases). CDR1 and CDR2 from the germline V gene are SGHAT and FQNNGV. The CDR3 length is 18 residues. Trimming left V 7 bases short and J 0 bases short, with 22 bases between. The CDR3 nucleotides are TGTGCCAGCACCCCTCAAGGCGGGGTCGGGGCCTCTGGAAACACCATATATTTT. Protein sequence: CASTPQGGVGASGNTIYF.